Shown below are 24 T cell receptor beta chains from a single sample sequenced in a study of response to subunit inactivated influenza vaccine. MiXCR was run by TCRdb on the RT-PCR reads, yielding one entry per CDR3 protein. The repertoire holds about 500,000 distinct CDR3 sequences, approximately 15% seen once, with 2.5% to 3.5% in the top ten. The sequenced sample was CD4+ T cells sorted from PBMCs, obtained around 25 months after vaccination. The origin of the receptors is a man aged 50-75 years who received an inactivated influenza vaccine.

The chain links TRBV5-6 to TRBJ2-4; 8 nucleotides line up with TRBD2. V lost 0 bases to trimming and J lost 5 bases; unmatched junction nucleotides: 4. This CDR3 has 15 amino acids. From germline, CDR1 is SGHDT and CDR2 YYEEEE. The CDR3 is CASSLVGLGENIQYF. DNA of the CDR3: TGTGCCAGCAGCTTGGTGGGACTAGGAGAAAACATTCAGTACTTC.

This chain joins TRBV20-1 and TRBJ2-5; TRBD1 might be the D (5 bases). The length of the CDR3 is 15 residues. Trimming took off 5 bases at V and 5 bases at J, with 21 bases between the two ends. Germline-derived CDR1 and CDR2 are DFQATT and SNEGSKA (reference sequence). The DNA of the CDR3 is TGCAGTGCTCCTCCAACAGGACGCTCGTCGGAGACCCAGTACTTC. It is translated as CSAPPTGRSSETQYF.

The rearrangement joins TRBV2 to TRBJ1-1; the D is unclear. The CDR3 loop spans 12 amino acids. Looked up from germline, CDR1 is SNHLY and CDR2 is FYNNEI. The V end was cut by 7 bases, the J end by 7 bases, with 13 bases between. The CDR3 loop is CASNLAGYEAFF. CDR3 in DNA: TGTGCCAGCAATTTGGCCGGGTATGAAGCTTTCTTT.

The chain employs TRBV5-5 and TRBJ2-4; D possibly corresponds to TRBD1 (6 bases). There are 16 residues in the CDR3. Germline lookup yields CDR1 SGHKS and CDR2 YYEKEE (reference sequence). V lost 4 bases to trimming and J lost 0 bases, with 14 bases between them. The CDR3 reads CASSTGTLLAKNIQYF. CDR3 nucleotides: TGTGCCAGCAGCACAGGGACGTTACTAGCCAAAAACATTCAGTACTTC. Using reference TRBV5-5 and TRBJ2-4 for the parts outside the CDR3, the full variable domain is DAGVTQSPTHLIKTRGQQVTLRCSPISGHKSVSWYQQVLGQGPQFIFQYYEKEERGRGNFPDRFSARQFPNYSSELNVNALLLGDSALYLCASSTGTLLAKNIQYFGAGTRLSVL.

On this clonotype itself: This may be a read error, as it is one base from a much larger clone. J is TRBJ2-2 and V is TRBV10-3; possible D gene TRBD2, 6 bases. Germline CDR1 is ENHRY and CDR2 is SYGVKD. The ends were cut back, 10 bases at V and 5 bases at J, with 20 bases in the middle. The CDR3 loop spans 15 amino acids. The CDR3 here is CATLLGVSGTGELFF. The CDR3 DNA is TGTGCCACCCTCCTAGGCGTGAGCGGGACCGGGGAGCTGTTTTTT.

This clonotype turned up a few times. Here the CDR3 DNA reads TGTGCCAGCAGCGTATCCGGGACAGGGGCTTTCGAGCAGTACTTC. It codes for CASSVSGTGAFEQYF. This sequence joins TRBV7-9 and TRBJ2-7, with 10 bases fitting TRBD1. CDR1 SEHNR and CDR2 FQNEAQ come from the germline V gene (reference sequence). J gave up 6 bases and V 5 bases, and 10 bases lay outside the gene matches. This CDR3 is 15 amino acids long.

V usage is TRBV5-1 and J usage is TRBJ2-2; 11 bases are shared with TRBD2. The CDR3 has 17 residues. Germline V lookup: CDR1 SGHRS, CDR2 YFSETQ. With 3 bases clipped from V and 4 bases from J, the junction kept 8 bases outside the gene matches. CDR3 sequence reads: CASSYIPGTSGTGELFF. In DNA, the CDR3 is TGCGCCAGCAGCTACATACCCGGGACTAGCGGCACCGGGGAGCTGTTTTTT.

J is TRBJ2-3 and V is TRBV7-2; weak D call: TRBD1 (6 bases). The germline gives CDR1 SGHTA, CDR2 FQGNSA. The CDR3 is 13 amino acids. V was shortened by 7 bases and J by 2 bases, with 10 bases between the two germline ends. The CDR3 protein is CASKRGYTDTQYF. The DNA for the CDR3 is TGTGCCAGCAAAAGGGGGTACACAGATACGCAGTATTTT.

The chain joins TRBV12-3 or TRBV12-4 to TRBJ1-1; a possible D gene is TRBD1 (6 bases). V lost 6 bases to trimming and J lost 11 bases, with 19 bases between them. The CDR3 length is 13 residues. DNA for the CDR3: TGTGCCAGCAGCCACACCCCAGGGGCGGGGGCTTTCTTT. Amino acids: CASSHTPGAGAFF.

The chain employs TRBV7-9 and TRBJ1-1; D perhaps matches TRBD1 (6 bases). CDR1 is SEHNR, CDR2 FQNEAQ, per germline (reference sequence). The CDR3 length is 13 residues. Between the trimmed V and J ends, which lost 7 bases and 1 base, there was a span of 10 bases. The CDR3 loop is CASNPTGNTEAFF. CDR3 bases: TGTGCCAGCAATCCGACAGGGAACACTGAAGCTTTCTTT.

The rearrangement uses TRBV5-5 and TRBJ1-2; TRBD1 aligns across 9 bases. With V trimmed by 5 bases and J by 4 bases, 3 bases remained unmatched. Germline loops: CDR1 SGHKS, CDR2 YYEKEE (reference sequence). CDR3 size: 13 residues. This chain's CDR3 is CASRVTGGYGYTF. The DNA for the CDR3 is TGTGCCAGCAGAGTGACAGGGGGCTATGGCTACACCTTC.

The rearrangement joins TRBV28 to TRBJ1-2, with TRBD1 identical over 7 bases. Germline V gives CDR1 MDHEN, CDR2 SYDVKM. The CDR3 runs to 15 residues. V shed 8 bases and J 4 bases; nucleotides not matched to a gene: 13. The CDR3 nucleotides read TGTGCCAGCGAGCTTACGGGCAGGGGGATCTATGGCTACACCTTC. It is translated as CASELTGRGIYGYTF.

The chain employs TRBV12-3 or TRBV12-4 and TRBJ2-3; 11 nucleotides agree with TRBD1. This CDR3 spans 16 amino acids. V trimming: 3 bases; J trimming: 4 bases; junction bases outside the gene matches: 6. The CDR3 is CASSFWTGGLSDTQYF. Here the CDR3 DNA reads TGTGCCAGCAGTTTTTGGACAGGGGGCTTGTCAGATACGCAGTATTTT.

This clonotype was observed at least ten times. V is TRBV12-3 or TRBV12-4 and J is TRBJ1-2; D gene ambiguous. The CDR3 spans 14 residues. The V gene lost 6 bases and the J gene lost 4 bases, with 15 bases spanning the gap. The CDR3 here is CASSPVERIYGYTF. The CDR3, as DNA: TGTGCCAGCAGCCCTGTGGAACGGATCTATGGCTACACCTTC.

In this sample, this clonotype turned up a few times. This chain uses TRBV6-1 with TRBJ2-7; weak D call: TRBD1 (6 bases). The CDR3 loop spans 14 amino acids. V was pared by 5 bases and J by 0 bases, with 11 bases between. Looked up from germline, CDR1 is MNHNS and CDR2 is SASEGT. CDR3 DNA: TGTGCCAGCAGTACAGGGTTGCGCTCCTACGAGCAGTACTTC. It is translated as CASSTGLRSYEQYF.

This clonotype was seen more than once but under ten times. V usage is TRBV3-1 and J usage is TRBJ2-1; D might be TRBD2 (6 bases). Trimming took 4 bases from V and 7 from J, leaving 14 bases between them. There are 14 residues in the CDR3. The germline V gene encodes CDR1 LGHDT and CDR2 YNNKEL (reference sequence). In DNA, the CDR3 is TGTGCCAGCAGCCGGAGGGTCGTCGGGAATGAGCAGTTCTTC. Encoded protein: CASSRRVVGNEQFF.

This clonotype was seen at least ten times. CDR3: CASSLEWNPEPYF. The DNA for the CDR3 is TGTGCCAGCAGTTTAGAGTGGAACCCCGAACCGTACTTC. The V and J genes are TRBV12-3 or TRBV12-4 and TRBJ2-7, with D hard to call. CDR3 length equals 13 residues. The V end was cut by 1 base, the J end by 12 bases, with 16 bases between.

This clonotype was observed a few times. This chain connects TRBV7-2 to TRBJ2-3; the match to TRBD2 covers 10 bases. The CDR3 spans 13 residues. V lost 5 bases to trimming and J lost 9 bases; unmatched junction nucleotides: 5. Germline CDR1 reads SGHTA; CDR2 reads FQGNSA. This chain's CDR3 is CASSEPGLATQYF. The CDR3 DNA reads TGTGCCAGCAGCGAGCCGGGACTAGCGACGCAGTATTTT.

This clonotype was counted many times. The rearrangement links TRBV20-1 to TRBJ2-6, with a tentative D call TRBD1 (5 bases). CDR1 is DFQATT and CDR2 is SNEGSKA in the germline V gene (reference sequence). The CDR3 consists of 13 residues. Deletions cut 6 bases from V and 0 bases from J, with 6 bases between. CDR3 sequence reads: CSAGASGANVLTF. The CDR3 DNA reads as TGCAGTGCAGGGGCCTCTGGGGCCAACGTCCTGACTTTC.

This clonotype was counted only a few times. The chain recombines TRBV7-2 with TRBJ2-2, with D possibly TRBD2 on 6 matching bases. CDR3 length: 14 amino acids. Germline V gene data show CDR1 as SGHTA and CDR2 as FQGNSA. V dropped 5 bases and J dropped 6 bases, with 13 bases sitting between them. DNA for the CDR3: TGTGCCAGCAGCGTTCATAGCGGCGCCGGGGAGCTGTTTTTT. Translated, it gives CASSVHSGAGELFF.

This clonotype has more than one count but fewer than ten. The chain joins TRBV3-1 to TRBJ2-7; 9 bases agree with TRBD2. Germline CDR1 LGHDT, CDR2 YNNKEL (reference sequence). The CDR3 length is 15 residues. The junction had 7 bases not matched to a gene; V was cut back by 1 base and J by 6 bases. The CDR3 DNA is TGTGCCAGCAGCCAAGGCGGGAGGGCCTTCGGCGAGCAGTACTTC. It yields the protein CASSQGGRAFGEQYF.

This CDR3 is CASSLRLAGYYEQYF. DNA for the CDR3: TGTGCCAGCAGCTTAAGACTAGCGGGGTATTACGAGCAGTACTTC. This chain connects TRBV7-8 to TRBJ2-7, with 11 bases aligning to TRBD2. This CDR3 has 15 amino acids. Germline-derived CDR1 and CDR2 are SGHVS and FQNEAQ. V shed 2 bases and J 4 bases; nucleotides not matched to a gene: 4.

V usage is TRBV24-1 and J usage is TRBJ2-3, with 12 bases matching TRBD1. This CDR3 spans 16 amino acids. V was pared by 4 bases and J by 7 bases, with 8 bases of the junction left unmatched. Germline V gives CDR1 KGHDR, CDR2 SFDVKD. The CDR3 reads CATSDLGTGGFYTQYF. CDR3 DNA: TGTGCCACCAGTGACCTTGGGACAGGGGGCTTTTATACGCAGTATTTT.

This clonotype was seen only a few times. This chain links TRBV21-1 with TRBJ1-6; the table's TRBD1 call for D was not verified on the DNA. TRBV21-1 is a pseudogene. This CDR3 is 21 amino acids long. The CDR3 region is CASSKGFEGQGLSSYNSPLHF. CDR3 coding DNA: TGTGCCAGCAGCAAAGGCTTTGAGGGACAAGGCCTGAGCTCCTATAATTCACCCCTCCACTTT.